This paragraph covers one T cell receptor beta chain sequence. The antigen it binds to is not known. No quality values exist for individual bases; no much larger clone is one base distant. Library preparation used the immunoSEQ multiplex PCR assay. Rearranged TCR beta chain sequences were amplified with the hsTCRB Kit following the manufacturer's protocol. Sequencing of TCRB libraries was carried out on an Illumina MiSeq. Concerning the study's data processing: The proprietary platform of the kit vendor was used for demultiplexing, trimming and gene mapping. Drawn from immuneACCESS, this table holds only the in-frame rearrangements with V and J called that TCRdb kept. Clones are partly lost; checked studies trace under half to an unresolved V gene and leave the rest unexplained. The V and J calls and clone size were taken over from that table, and D and trimming were inferred from the DNA. The sample table shows 120,000 or so clones, and about four fifths are seen once. Together, the top ten hold 5.5% of the sample.

These data come from a study of a mutant IDH1 vaccine in newly diagnosed glioma (dated by TCRdb to the early 2020s). A note on the overall study: Patients were given eight vaccinations, in weeks 1, 3, 5, 7, 11, 15, 19 and 23, which matched visits V03 through V10. Prior to enrollment, standard therapy consisting of radiotherapy alone, temozolomide alone, or radiochemotherapy with temozolomide had been administered to patients, with the combination being received by most patients. For exploratory analyses, around 23 treated patients had longitudinal TCRB deep sequencing done wherever samples were available. In the chemotherapy-containing groups, vaccination started alongside temozolomide cycles, whereas in patients who had radiotherapy alone it started 4-6 weeks after radiotherapy. Of the roughly 34 treated patients, roughly 60% were male and 37.5% were female, and the mean age was approximately 40 years. Six visits were used for peripheral blood collection: V03 (baseline), V05, V07, V10, V12 and V13. Broader findings and caveats from the paper: Pseudoprogression seemed to be unrelated to changes in the top peripheral T cell clonotypes found by TCRB sequencing. The authors stated that sample limitations prevented analyses of patient blood samples from being reproduced. PBMC samples for TCRB deep sequencing were selected based on availability. Immune responses induced by the vaccine were seen in approximately 93% of patients across multiple MHC alleles.

The sample's time point label is to be understood as: week 11, during vaccination. A 20-mer mutant IDH1 peptide at 300 micrograms in Montanide made up each vaccine dose, which was injected subcutaneously together with topical imiquimod. All donors had newly diagnosed IDH1-mutant astrocytomas of WHO grade 3 or 4 that showed loss of nuclear ATRX. The samples were drawn from NOA16, a multicentre, single-arm, open-label phase I trial in Germany that tested a mutant IDH1 peptide vaccine in humans for the first time. Genomic DNA for TCRB sequencing was extracted from EDTA blood using the DNeasy Blood and Tissue Kit. Measured from the cysteine to the phenylalanine, the CDR3 is 15 residues long. The kept DNA is CDR3 alone, 45 bases in frame from the first base. Cut back by 4 bases and 7 bases, the V and J ends lie 20 bases apart. CDR1 SGHVS and CDR2 FQNEAQ are derived from the germline V gene.

Material: PBMCs, obtained from a glioma patient whose treatment included an IDH1 peptide vaccine. The sequence links TRBV7-8 to TRBJ2-7, with TRBD1 as a weak D call on 5 bases. The TCR originated in a man between 35 and 55 years old with glioma. Here is the DNA: TGTGCCAGCAGCTATATAATAGGGGAAGTCGATGAGCAGTACTTC. Translated, this gives CASSYIIGEVDEQYF. The variable domain in full, with residues beyond the CDR3 obtained from the reference TRBV7-8 and TRBJ2-7 genes, is GAGVSQSPRYKVAKRGQDVALRCDPISGHVSLFWYQQALGQGPEFLTYFQNEAQLDKSGLPSDRFFAERPEGSVSTLKIQRTQQEDSAVYLCASSYIIGEVDEQYFGPGTRLTVT.